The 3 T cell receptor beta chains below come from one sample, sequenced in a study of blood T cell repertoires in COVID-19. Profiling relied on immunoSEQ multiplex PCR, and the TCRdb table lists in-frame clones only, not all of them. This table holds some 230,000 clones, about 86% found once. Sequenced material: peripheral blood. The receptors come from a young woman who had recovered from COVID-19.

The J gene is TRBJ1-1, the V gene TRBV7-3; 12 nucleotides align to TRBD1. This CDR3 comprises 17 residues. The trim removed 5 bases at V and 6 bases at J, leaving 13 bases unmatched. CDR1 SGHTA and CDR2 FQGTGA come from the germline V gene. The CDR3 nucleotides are TGTGCCAGCAGCCTGAAACCGGGACAGGGGGCTCAGGCTGAAGCTTTCTTT. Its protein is CASSLKPGQGAQAEAFF. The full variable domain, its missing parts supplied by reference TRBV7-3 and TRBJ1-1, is GAGVSQTPSNKVTEKGKYVELRCDPISGHTALYWYRQSLGQGPEFLIYFQGTGAADDSGLPNDRFFAVRPEGSVSTLKIQRTERGDSAVYLCASSLKPGQGAQAEAFFGQGTRLTVV.

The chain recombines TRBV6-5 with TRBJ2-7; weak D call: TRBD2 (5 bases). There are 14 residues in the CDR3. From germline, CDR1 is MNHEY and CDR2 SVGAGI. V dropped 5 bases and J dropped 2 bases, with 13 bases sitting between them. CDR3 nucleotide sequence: TGTGCCAGCAGTCAAACAGCGGTGCCCTACGAGCAGTACTTC. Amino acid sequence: CASSQTAVPYEQYF.

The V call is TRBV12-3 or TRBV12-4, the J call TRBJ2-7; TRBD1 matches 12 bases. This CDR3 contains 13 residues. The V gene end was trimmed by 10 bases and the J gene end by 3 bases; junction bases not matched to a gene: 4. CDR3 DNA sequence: TGTGCCACCGGGACAGGGGGCTTCTACGAGCAGTACTTC. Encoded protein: CATGTGGFYEQYF.